These 19 T cell receptor beta chains originate from one sample sequenced in a study of blood T cell repertoires in COVID-19. Profiled with immunoSEQ multiplex PCR; TCRdb holds only in-frame clones, not every one. The data show 120,000 to 150,000 clones, roughly 84% seen once. The sample was peripheral blood. These receptor sequences come from a man aged 25-40 years with COVID-19, enrolled during active disease.

This clone was detected once. The V gene is TRBV6-6, the J gene TRBJ2-1; D is uncertain. The CDR3 has 13 residues. The germline V gene has CDR1 MNHNY and CDR2 SVGAGI (reference sequence). The V end was cut by 3 bases, the J end by 1 base, with 4 bases between. CDR3 DNA: TGTGCCAGCAGTTATACATCCTACAATGAGCAGTTCTTC. Protein: CASSYTSYNEQFF.

The chain joins TRBV2 to TRBJ1-6, with D possibly matching TRBD1 (6 bases). Germline CDR1 and CDR2: SNHLY and FYNNEI. V was clipped by 10 bases and J by 5 bases, with 15 bases between them. There are 14 residues in the CDR3. Here the CDR3 reads CAILQGWDNSPLHF. The CDR3 DNA sequence: TGTGCCATCTTGCAGGGGTGGGATAATTCACCCCTCCACTTT.

This clone was found once. This rearrangement joins TRBV11-2 to TRBJ2-7, with TRBD2 matching 9 bases. This CDR3 spans 16 amino acids. Unmatched junction bases numbered 6, after V lost 1 base and J lost 2 bases. Looked up from germline, CDR1 is SGHAT and CDR2 is FQNNGV. The CDR3 region is CASSLVSTSGPYEQYF. The DNA for the CDR3 is TGTGCCAGCAGCTTAGTTTCGACTAGCGGCCCCTACGAGCAGTACTTC.

This clone came up a few times. The chain uses TRBV9 and TRBJ1-4, with 12 bases aligning to TRBD1. Trimming removed 3 bases from V and 8 bases from J; junction bases left unmatched: 5. This CDR3 comprises 15 residues. Germline V gives CDR1 SGDLS, CDR2 YYNGEE. CDR3 region: CASSGGQGAREKLFF. As DNA, the CDR3 is TGTGCCAGCAGCGGGGGACAGGGGGCGCGGGAAAAACTGTTTTTT.

The chain carries TRBV4-1 and TRBJ1-6; D is uncertain. The CDR3 runs 15 residues. Trimming left V 3 bases short and J 8 bases short, with 14 bases between. Per germline, CDR1 MGHRA and CDR2 YSYEKL. The CDR3 protein is CASSQTVGRDSPLHF. DNA of the CDR3: TGCGCCAGCAGCCAGACGGTGGGTCGGGATTCACCCCTCCACTTT.

This chain links TRBV12-3 or TRBV12-4 with TRBJ2-1; D gene unclear. CDR3 length: 12 residues. V was trimmed by 1 base and J by 6 bases, leaving 4 bases between them. CDR3 in DNA: TGTGCCAGCAGTTTAGGGAGCAATGAGCAGTTCTTC. Amino acid sequence: CASSLGSNEQFF.

The CDR3 nucleotides read TGTGCCAGCAGTTTGGGCGGGACGGTCTATGGCTACACCTTC. Translated: CASSLGGTVYGYTF. The rearrangement joins TRBV28 to TRBJ1-2, with D possibly matching TRBD1 (5 bases). The CDR3 extends over 14 amino acids. The V gene's germline CDR1 is MDHEN and CDR2 SYDVKM. The V gene lost 3 bases and the J gene lost 4 bases, with 12 bases spanning the gap.

The chain employs TRBV3-1 (or the pseudogene TRBV3-2) and TRBJ1-1, with D possibly TRBD1 on 6 matching bases. The CDR3 totals 14 residues. Per germline, CDR1 LGHDT and CDR2 YNNKEL (reference sequence). The germline V and J ends were trimmed by 4 bases and 2 bases, with 11 bases remaining between them. The CDR3 bases are TGTGCCAGCAGCCGCGGACAGATTAACACTGAAGCTTTCTTT. Its protein is CASSRGQINTEAFF.

V usage is TRBV12-3 or TRBV12-4 and J usage is TRBJ2-3; maybe TRBD2 (6 bases). The CDR3 covers 13 residues. V shed 1 base and J shed 5 bases, with 7 bases lying between them. The CDR3 DNA follows: TGTGCCAGCAGTTTAGGACTAGGAGATACGCAGTATTTT. Translation gives CASSLGLGDTQYF.

The chain employs TRBV14 and TRBJ2-2; 10 bases are shared with TRBD1. CDR1 and CDR2 from the germline V gene are SGHDN and FVKESK. The CDR3 length is 20 residues. Trimming at V came to 1 base and at J to 1 base, leaving 12 bases not matched to a gene. CDR3 protein: CASSQGPRDRGVLNTGELFF. CDR3 coding DNA: TGTGCCAGCAGCCAAGGACCCCGGGACAGGGGCGTGTTGAACACCGGGGAGCTGTTTTTT.

The chain carries TRBV10-3 and TRBJ2-5; TRBD2 is a possible D gene (6 bases). This CDR3 is 14 amino acids long. CDR1 is ENHRY, CDR2 SYGVKD, per germline. V was shortened by 5 bases and J by 3 bases, with 13 bases between the two germline ends. DNA for the CDR3: TGTGCCATCAGTCAAGATAGCGGAAAAGAGACCCAGTACTTC. Protein product: CAISQDSGKETQYF.

The table lists this clone with a count of one. The chain links TRBV19 to TRBJ2-1, with TRBD1 as a possible D gene (5 bases). The V gene lost 1 base and the J gene lost 10 bases, with 17 bases spanning the gap. The germline V gene has CDR1 LNHDA and CDR2 SQIVND (reference sequence). The CDR3 covers 15 residues. The CDR3 spells CASSIGTSPFGEQFF. CDR3 nucleotides: TGTGCCAGTAGTATAGGGACAAGCCCTTTCGGGGAGCAGTTCTTC.

The chain carries TRBV28 and TRBJ2-3; TRBD2 aligns across 7 bases. V trimming: 9 bases; J trimming: 2 bases; junction bases outside the gene matches: 5. CDR1 and CDR2 (germline): MDHEN, SYDVKM. There are 13 residues in the CDR3. CDR3: CASGLDDTDTQYF. The CDR3, as DNA: TGTGCCAGTGGACTAGACGACACAGATACGCAGTATTTT. The full variable domain, completed using reference TRBV28 and TRBJ2-3, is DVKVTQSSRYLVKRTGEKVFLECVQDMDHENMFWYRQDPGLGLRLIYFSYDVKMKEKGDIPEGYSVSREKKERFSLILESASTNQTSMYLCASGLDDTDTQYFGPGTRLTVL.

The CDR3 loop is CASSPRDAQAQYF. The DNA of the CDR3 is TGTGCCAGCTCACCGCGGGACGCCCAGGCCCAGTACTTC. This rearrangement joins TRBV18 to TRBJ2-5; tentatively, D is TRBD2 (6 bases). Per the germline V gene, CDR1 is KGHSH and CDR2 is LQKENI. The CDR3 loop spans 13 amino acids. V was pared by 3 bases and J by 9 bases, with 14 bases between. Variable domain in full (rest from reference TRBV18 and TRBJ2-5): NAGVMQNPRHLVRRRGQEARLRCSPMKGHSHVYWYRQLPEEGLKFMVYLQKENIIDESGMPKERFSAEFPKEGPSILRIQQVVRGDSAAYFCASSPRDAQAQYFGPGTRLLVL.

This clone was recorded only once. The J gene is TRBJ1-1, the V gene TRBV10-2, with 7 nucleotides matching TRBD1. Germline CDR1 and CDR2: WSHSY and SAAADI. The CDR3 loop spans 13 amino acids. After removal of 6 bases from V and 1 base from J, the junction contained 2 bases not matched to a gene. CDR3 bases: TGCGCCAGCAGCGGACAGGCGAACACTGAAGCTTTCTTT. As protein: CASSGQANTEAFF.

The genes are TRBV30 and TRBJ2-7; tentatively, D is TRBD2 (5 bases). The CDR3 consists of 12 residues. V shed 0 bases and J shed 6 bases, with 9 bases lying between them. Looked up from germline, CDR1 is GTSNPN and CDR2 is SVGIG (reference sequence). This CDR3 reads CAWSVLVGEQYF. CDR3 DNA sequence: TGTGCCTGGAGTGTACTAGTCGGCGAGCAGTACTTC.

The rearrangement uses TRBV19 and TRBJ2-3; TRBD2 matches 14 bases. The CDR3 is 16 residues long. Looked up from germline, CDR1 is LNHDA and CDR2 is SQIVND (reference sequence). V dropped 4 bases and J dropped 6; count of bases not matched to a gene: 6. CDR3 in amino acids: CASSRLAGGGSDTQYF. The CDR3 DNA reads as TGTGCCAGTAGTAGACTAGCGGGAGGGGGTTCCGATACGCAGTATTTT.

The chain recombines TRBV4-1 with TRBJ2-2; D is ambiguous. The CDR3 covers 16 residues. The V end lost 0 bases, the J end lost 0 bases, and 8 bases lay between the germline ends. The V gene's germline CDR1 is MGHRA and CDR2 YSYEKL. The CDR3 DNA reads TGCGCCAGCAGCCAAGAGGGCGCTGCGAACACCGGGGAGCTGTTTTTT. Protein sequence: CASSQEGAANTGELFF.

The chain carries TRBV7-3 and TRBJ2-1, with TRBD2 identical over 7 bases. The CDR3 covers 15 residues. The J segment lost 2 bases and the V segment lost 1 base, leaving 2 bases of the junction unmatched. Per germline, CDR1 SGHTA and CDR2 FQGTGA. CDR3: CASSLKLATYNEQFF. The CDR3 DNA is TGTGCCAGCAGCTTAAAACTAGCGACCTACAATGAGCAGTTCTTC.